This T cell receptor (beta chain) was documented in a study of T cells expressing NK-cell markers (dated by TCRdb to 2020 to 2022). For the study in its entirety: Three sorted T-cell subsets (CD3+CD56+NKG2C+, CD3+CD56+NKG2C- and CD3+CD56-NKG2C+) from roughly eight donors had their TCR beta-chain repertoires profiled. Among the eight sequenced donors, only one was HCMV-seronegative, while the other seven were HCMV-seropositive. All eight donors whose samples were sequenced were randomly selected healthy volunteers, three of them men and five women. Sequencing of the libraries produced 2 x 150 bp reads on Illumina HiSeq 2000/2500, MiSeq or NextSeq.

For sequencing, an Illumina HiSeq 2000 was employed. TCR beta cDNA libraries were prepared using 5'RACE template switching, which introduced a universal primer site and unique molecular identifiers. cDNA synthesis was primed from the TCR beta constant segment, followed by two successive PCR amplification steps. The source study handled its data this way. Reads were demultiplexed and grouped by UMI with MIGEC, and clonotypes were assembled and quantified with MiTCR. To remove erroneous sequences, TCR cDNA sequences were retained only when supported by two or more reads. The tcR package was used for downstream repertoire analysis, and clonotypes were matched across fractions by CDR3 nucleotide sequence plus V segment. VDJmatch was used to annotate antigen specificity against VDJdb, with one amino acid substitution in CDR3 permitted. One entry per CDR3 protein sequence results from the TCRdb reprocessing of the reads, with DNA left out. TCRdb, rather than the study authors, made the V and J calls. The table held for this sample gives hundreds of thousands of distinct CDR3 sequences. Of the sample, 5.2% is held by the ten largest clones.

From its cysteine to its phenylalanine, the CDR3 spans 17 amino acids. No nucleotide data were recorded. As encoded in the germline V gene, CDR1 is MNHNS while CDR2 is SASEGT. Study-wide findings and limitations: Those dominant clonotypes were again the most abundant among CD3+CD56-NKG2C+ cells in a handful of donors, at roughly 25-60.1%. Whether the expanded NKG2C-expressing T cell clones were specific for HCMV antigens remained unclear. In a handful of donors, the dominant CD3+CD56+NKG2C+ clonotypes were among the top 10 CD8+ clonotypes and accounted for 1.0-7.0% of CD8+ T cells.

To determine HCMV serostatus, a commercial ELISA kit was used to detect HCMV-specific IgG in serum. Peripheral blood mononuclear cells were isolated from blood by Ficoll density gradient centrifugation. On this clonotype itself: It has no known antigen specificity.

Sequencing was performed on blood T cells: a sorted CD56 or NKG2C T cell subset, CD4+ or CD8+ T cells, or bulk PBMC T cells (not recorded which). The chain couples TRBV6-1 to TRBJ2-6. This sequence was found in a man aged 18 to 69 in good health. The CDR3 is CASSEALRVSGANVLTF.